This TCR beta chain is from a study of T-cell reconstitution after alpha-beta-depleted transplantation in children. This clonotype was counted at least ten times. TCRbeta library preparation incorporated unique molecular identifiers. TCRdb used MiXCR to reprocess the PCR reads, holding one entry per CDR3 protein. The sample has about 110,000 distinct CDR3 sequences; 5.5% to 7% are singletons. The CDR3 extends over 13 amino acids. CDR1 is DFQATT and CDR2 is SNEGSKA in the germline V gene (reference sequence). V shed 0 bases and J shed 3 bases, with 9 bases lying between them. This chain uses TRBV20-1 with TRBJ2-7; the D is unclear. This material consisted of PBMCs, mostly from graft donor cells, taken 360 days after TCRalphabeta/CD19-depleted stem cell transplant. The sequence was obtained from a male patient between 2 and 9 years old who had a stem cell transplant for acute lymphoblastic leukemia, so the T cells may come from the graft donor. The CDR3: CSARDHRDYEQYF. The CDR3 region has the DNA TGCAGTGCTAGAGATCATAGGGACTACGAGCAGTACTTC.